These 18 T cell receptor beta chains came from one sample sequenced in a study of cytotoxic CD8 clonotypes in ibrutinib-treated CLL. The method was immunoSEQ multiplex PCR; TCRdb's version includes in-frame clones alone and lacks a portion of them. There are hundreds of thousands of clones in the sample; less than 75% occur only once, and over 15% lies in the top ten. Sample: PBMCs, taken after 24 months of ibrutinib treatment. These receptor sequences come from a human donor with chronic lymphocytic leukemia.

The chain employs TRBV2 and TRBJ2-1; 11 positions agree with TRBD2. V shed 8 bases, J shed 4 bases, and the junction held 4 bases outside the gene matches. Germline loops: CDR1 SNHLY, CDR2 FYNNEI. The CDR3 contains 14 residues. The CDR3 region has the DNA TGTGCCAGCCTGGGACTAGCGGTGTACAATGAGCAGTTCTTC. This sequence encodes CASLGLAVYNEQFF.

The chain couples TRBV28 to TRBJ2-2, with a tentative D call TRBD1 (6 bases). V lost 7 bases and J 4 bases, leaving 19 bases between the germline ends. Germline V gene lookup returns CDR1 MDHEN and CDR2 SYDVKM. The CDR3 runs 16 residues. The CDR3 nucleotides read TGTGCCAGCACTAGTACCCACAGGGCGAGCACCGGGGAGCTGTTTTTT. Translated, it gives CASTSTHRASTGELFF.

The V gene is TRBV6-5, the J gene TRBJ2-7; D might be TRBD1 or TRBD2, each matching 6 bases. This CDR3 region has 15 residues. CDR1 is MNHEY and CDR2 is SVGAGI in the germline V gene. Trimming took off 5 bases at V and 3 bases at J, with 17 bases between the two ends. DNA for the CDR3: TGTGCCAGCAGTAAAGGGGGGTCCGTCGACTACGAGCAGTACTTC. Translated, it gives CASSKGGSVDYEQYF.

The chain has TRBV5-5 and TRBJ2-3; D unclear. The germline V gene encodes CDR1 SGHKS and CDR2 YYEKEE (reference sequence). The CDR3 has 12 residues. Deletions cut 4 bases from V and 4 bases from J, with 7 bases between. DNA for the CDR3: TGTGCCAGCAGCCCTCTGTCAGATACGCAGTATTTT. Translating it yields CASSPLSDTQYF.

This chain joins TRBV28 and TRBJ2-2, with a tentative D call TRBD2 (6 bases). Deletions cut 6 bases from V and 0 bases from J, with 11 bases between. Germline V gives CDR1 MDHEN, CDR2 SYDVKM. The CDR3 covers 15 residues. The CDR3 is CASRGGGTNTGELFF. The CDR3 DNA reads TGTGCCAGCAGGGGGGGAGGTACGAACACCGGGGAGCTGTTTTTT. Full variable domain (outside the CDR3, taken from reference TRBV28 and TRBJ2-2): DVKVTQSSRYLVKRTGEKVFLECVQDMDHENMFWYRQDPGLGLRLIYFSYDVKMKEKGDIPEGYSVSREKKERFSLILESASTNQTSMYLCASRGGGTNTGELFFGEGSRLTVL.

The chain links TRBV29-1 to TRBJ2-7, with TRBD2 as a possible D gene (5 bases). This CDR3 is built from 13 residues. V was cut by 4 bases and J by 3 bases, with 13 bases left in between. The germline CDR1 and CDR2 sequences are SQVTM and ANQGSEA. For the CDR3, the DNA is TGCAGCGTTGTTATGGTAGCGCACTACGAGCAGTACTTC. This encodes CSVVMVAHYEQYF.

This clone has more than one count but fewer than ten. The V and J genes are TRBV6-5 and TRBJ1-1, with D hard to call. Trimming stripped 0 bases from V and 1 base from J, with 9 bases between. The CDR3 sequence is 15 residues long. Germline V gene lookup returns CDR1 MNHEY and CDR2 SVGAGI. CDR3 protein: CASSYSLTENTEAFF. The CDR3 DNA follows: TGTGCCAGCAGTTACTCATTAACCGAGAACACTGAAGCTTTCTTT.

The gene calls are TRBV9 and TRBJ2-1, with 10 bases aligning to TRBD2. The CDR3 length is 16 residues. CDR1 SGDLS and CDR2 YYNGEE come from the germline V gene. V lost 4 bases, J lost 4 bases, and 8 bases stayed unmatched. Here the CDR3 reads CASSPQAGGKYNEQFF. In nucleotides, the CDR3 is TGTGCCAGCAGCCCCCAAGCGGGAGGGAAATACAATGAGCAGTTCTTC.

This clone showed up just a few times. The gene calls are TRBV28 and TRBJ1-2, with TRBD1 matching 8 bases. CDR1 is MDHEN and CDR2 is SYDVKM in the germline V gene. This CDR3 is 14 amino acids long. V lost 2 bases, J lost 7 bases, and 6 bases stayed unmatched. In DNA form, the CDR3 reads TGTGCCAGCAGTTTAGTGGACAGGGTATCTGGCTACACCTTC. Its translation: CASSLVDRVSGYTF.

The chain carries TRBV7-9 and TRBJ2-1, with D hard to call. There are 15 residues in the CDR3. CDR1 and CDR2 from the germline V gene are SEHNR and FQNEAQ (reference sequence). V shed 7 bases and J shed 1 base, with 14 bases lying between them. The CDR3 region has the DNA TGTGCCAGCACCTTGGCGGCAAGGTCCTACAATGAGCAGTTCTTC. Protein: CASTLAARSYNEQFF.

V is TRBV29-1 and J is TRBJ1-1, with D hard to call. The ends were cut back, 3 bases at V and 2 bases at J, with 7 bases in the middle. Germline V gives CDR1 SQVTM, CDR2 ANQGSEA. The CDR3 loop spans 12 amino acids. The CDR3 coding sequence is TGCAGCGTTGACACAGACAACACTGAAGCTTTCTTT. Translation gives CSVDTDNTEAFF.

CDR3 residues: CASSQTSGEAYNEQFF. The CDR3 DNA reads TGCGCCAGCAGCCAGACTAGCGGAGAGGCATACAATGAGCAGTTCTTC. The rearrangement uses TRBV4-1 and TRBJ2-1; 9 nucleotides line up with TRBD2. The CDR3 loop spans 16 amino acids. With V trimmed by 3 bases and J by 4 bases, 7 bases remained unmatched. Germline V gene data show CDR1 as MGHRA and CDR2 as YSYEKL.

The chain uses TRBV13 and TRBJ1-1, with D possibly matching TRBD1 (6 bases). There are 12 residues in the CDR3. V lost 5 bases, J lost 7 bases, and 11 bases lay in between. Per the germline V gene, CDR1 is PRHDT and CDR2 is FYEKMQ (reference sequence). The CDR3 bases are TGTGCCAGCAGCCCTGGGACACGTGAAGCTTTCTTT. Translation: CASSPGTREAFF.

DNA of the CDR3: TGTGCCATTCTGGGGGGGACGGAGACCCAGTACTTC. Its protein is CAILGGTETQYF. The chain joins TRBV28 to TRBJ2-5, with 7 nucleotides matching TRBD2. There are 12 residues in the CDR3. J gave up 5 bases and V 10 bases, and 7 bases lay outside the gene matches. Germline values: CDR1 MDHEN, CDR2 SYDVKM.

The J gene is TRBJ1-4, the V gene TRBV11-2; possibly TRBD1 for D (5 bases). There are 16 residues in the CDR3. The germline V gene encodes CDR1 SGHAT and CDR2 FQNNGV. With 5 bases removed from V and 6 bases from J, the gap between germline ends came to 19 bases. The CDR3 protein is CASSVDSPGGHEKLFF. The CDR3 nucleotides are TGTGCCAGCAGCGTCGACAGCCCGGGAGGTCATGAAAAACTGTTTTTT. Drawing the rest from reference TRBV11-2 and TRBJ1-4, the complete variable domain is EAGVAQSPRYKIIEKRQSVAFWCNPISGHATLYWYQQILGQGPKLLIQFQNNGVVDDSQLPKDRFSAERLKGVDSTLKIQPAKLEDSAVYLCASSVDSPGGHEKLFFGSGTQLSVL.

This clone was counted a few times. The CDR3 DNA reads as TGTGCCAGCTCACCAGACAGTGAGTATGGCTACACCTTC. Translating gives CASSPDSEYGYTF. This sequence joins TRBV18 and TRBJ1-2; tentatively, D is TRBD1 (5 bases). This CDR3 has 13 amino acids. The V end was cut by 2 bases, the J end by 5 bases, with 9 bases between. Per germline, CDR1 KGHSH and CDR2 LQKENI.

CDR3 loop: CASSVEGTGSGYTF. CDR3 DNA sequence: TGTGCCAGCAGCGTAGAAGGTACCGGTAGCGGCTACACCTTC. The genes are TRBV9 and TRBJ1-2; D remains unclear. V was cut by 0 bases and J by 8 bases, with 14 bases left in between. This CDR3 contains 14 residues. Germline CDR1 is SGDLS and CDR2 is YYNGEE.

This chain joins TRBV7-2 and TRBJ2-7; 7 positions agree with TRBD1. With V trimmed by 1 base and J by 3 bases, 3 bases remained unmatched. Germline V gives CDR1 SGHTA, CDR2 FQGNSA. The CDR3 loop spans 14 amino acids. Here the CDR3 DNA reads TGTGCCAGCAGCTTAGACAGGGGCAACTACGAGCAGTACTTC. Translating gives CASSLDRGNYEQYF.